Following are 31 T cell receptor beta chains from one sample sequenced in a study of T-cell reconstitution after alpha-beta-depleted transplantation in children. The library targeted TCRbeta and was prepared with unique molecular identifiers. TCRdb passed the PCR reads through MiXCR, listing each CDR3 protein once. The sample consists of 90,000 to 100,000 distinct CDR3 sequences, more than 9% of them appearing once. Sequencing used PBMCs from the stem cell graft donor, obtained from the stem cell graft. The receptors shown here come from a human donor who donated a stem cell graft to a child with inherited bone marrow failure.

A few counts support this clonotype. The rearrangement uses TRBV13 and TRBJ2-3, with D perhaps matching TRBD1 (7 bases). This CDR3 is built from 15 residues. V was trimmed by 1 base and J by 4 bases, leaving 12 bases between them. Germline V gene sequence: CDR1 PRHDT, CDR2 FYEKMQ (reference sequence). The CDR3 here is CASSLVPRGADTQYF. The CDR3 DNA is TGTGCCAGCAGCTTAGTCCCCAGGGGGGCAGATACGCAGTATTTT.

This clonotype was observed at least ten times. V usage is TRBV29-1 and J usage is TRBJ1-2, with unresolved D. Germline CDR1 SQVTM, CDR2 ANQGSEA. With 3 bases removed from V and 2 bases from J, the gap between germline ends came to 4 bases. The CDR3 runs 11 residues. In nucleotides, the CDR3 is TGCAGCGTTGACCCAAACTATGGCTACACCTTC. It codes for CSVDPNYGYTF.

The chain uses TRBV14 and TRBJ2-1; TRBD1 agrees at 7 bases. CDR1 SGHDN and CDR2 FVKESK come from the germline V gene. The CDR3 is 14 residues long. J lost 4 bases, V lost 3 bases, and 3 bases had no gene match. The CDR3 DNA reads TGTGCCAGCAGCCAGGGGGACAGATACAATGAGCAGTTCTTC. Translating it yields CASSQGDRYNEQFF.

This clonotype was recorded a few times. This chain links TRBV4-3 with TRBJ1-5; D gene ambiguous. This CDR3 spans 14 amino acids. The V and J ends lost 2 bases and 5 bases respectively, with 10 bases between them. CDR1 is LGHNA, CDR2 YSLEER, per germline. CDR3 protein: CASSQKLLDQPQHF. The CDR3 bases are TGCGCCAGCAGCCAAAAATTGCTAGATCAGCCCCAGCATTTT.

Many counts were recorded for this clonotype. The chain couples TRBV5-1 to TRBJ1-2, with TRBD1 as a possible D gene (6 bases). The CDR3 is 15 residues long. Germline V gene lookup returns CDR1 SGHRS and CDR2 YFSETQ. Trimming left V 0 bases short and J 8 bases short, with 17 bases between. The CDR3 sequence is CASSLGTNRDYGYTF. Here the CDR3 DNA reads TGCGCCAGCAGCTTGGGTACTAACAGGGATTACGGCTACACCTTC.

This clonotype was observed at least ten times. The chain has TRBV7-9 and TRBJ2-1; 9 nucleotides agree with TRBD2. The CDR3 totals 14 residues. Trimming at V came to 5 bases and at J to 6 bases, leaving 5 bases not matched to a gene. Per the germline V gene, CDR1 is SEHNR and CDR2 is FQNEAQ (reference sequence). The CDR3 reads CASSPRTSANEQFF. CDR3 coding DNA: TGTGCCAGCAGCCCCAGGACTAGCGCCAATGAGCAGTTCTTC.

This clonotype was detected ten times or more. This chain joins TRBV4-2 and TRBJ2-7; no clear D gene. The CDR3 is 15 residues long. Per the germline V gene, CDR1 is LGHNA and CDR2 is YNFKEQ. The ends were cut back, 1 base at V and 3 bases at J, with 13 bases in the middle. CDR3 region: CASSQGSGPYYEQYF. In DNA, the CDR3 is TGTGCCAGCAGCCAAGGATCTGGCCCTTACTACGAGCAGTACTTC.

The table lists this clonotype with many counts. This chain joins TRBV4-2 and TRBJ2-7, with 8 bases fitting TRBD2. CDR1 is LGHNA and CDR2 is YNFKEQ in the germline V gene. V lost 2 bases, J lost 4 bases, and 4 bases stayed unmatched. The CDR3 covers 14 residues. The CDR3 is CASSQMTSAYEQYF. Written as DNA, the CDR3 is TGTGCCAGCAGCCAAATGACTAGCGCTTACGAGCAGTACTTC.

This chain connects TRBV20-1 to TRBJ1-4; D possibly corresponds to TRBD1 (6 bases). The CDR3 is made up of 17 amino acids. CDR1 is DFQATT, CDR2 SNEGSKA, per germline (reference sequence). V gave up 1 base and J gave up 1 base, with 16 bases separating them. The CDR3 nucleotides are TGCAGTGCTAGAGGGGTCGGGCAGGGGCTAACTAATGAAAAACTGTTTTTT. Protein sequence: CSARGVGQGLTNEKLFF.

The V gene is TRBV3-1, the J gene TRBJ2-7, with no clear D. The V gene lost 1 base and the J gene lost 4 bases, with 14 bases spanning the gap. CDR3 length: 15 residues. Germline V gives CDR1 LGHDT, CDR2 YNNKEL (reference sequence). CDR3 sequence (DNA): TGTGCCAGCAGCCAAGGTTCCGGGCCGGATTACGAGCAGTACTTC. Protein product: CASSQGSGPDYEQYF.

This clonotype showed up many times. The J gene is TRBJ2-1, the V gene TRBV18; 7 positions match TRBD2. From germline, CDR1 is KGHSH and CDR2 LQKENI. Trimming cost V 2 bases and J 4 bases; bases outside gene matches: 8. This CDR3 has 16 amino acids. CDR3 nucleotide sequence: TGTGCCAGCTCACCATTTGCTAGCGGACCTTACAATGAGCAGTTCTTC. It translates to CASSPFASGPYNEQFF.

This clonotype occurred many times. The chain combines TRBV5-1 with TRBJ1-1; TRBD1 matches 8 bases. The CDR3 length is 14 residues. Trimming removed 3 bases from V and 4 bases from J; junction bases left unmatched: 5. Germline V CDR1 and CDR2: SGHRS, YFSETQ. CDR3 loop: CASSSQGAITEAFF. CDR3 bases: TGCGCCAGCAGCTCGCAGGGGGCCATCACTGAAGCTTTCTTT. Drawing the rest from reference TRBV5-1 and TRBJ1-1, the complete variable domain is KAGVTQTPRYLIKTRGQQVTLSCSPISGHRSVSWYQQTPGQGLQFLFEYFSETQRNKGNFPGRFSGRQFSNSRSEMNVSTLELGDSALYLCASSSQGAITEAFFGQGTRLTVV.

In this sample, this clonotype turned up many times. The chain joins TRBV7-2 to TRBJ2-3; no reliable D call. Germline CDR1 reads SGHTA; CDR2 reads FQGNSA. The CDR3 is made up of 15 amino acids. The V end was cut by 0 bases, the J end by 0 bases, with 7 bases between. The CDR3 bases are TGTGCCAGCAGCTTAGCCAGGTCTAGCACAGATACGCAGTATTTT. Its translation: CASSLARSSTDTQYF.

This clonotype was observed a few times. The chain is built from TRBV29-1 and TRBJ2-5; a weak D match, TRBD2 (5 bases). V dropped 4 bases and J dropped 4 bases, with 16 bases sitting between them. The CDR3 sequence is 14 residues long. Germline CDR1 and CDR2: SQVTM and ANQGSEA. The CDR3 region is CSVALGVMGETQYF. The CDR3 coding sequence is TGCAGCGTTGCCCTCGGGGTAATGGGAGAGACCCAGTACTTC.

This clonotype was found a few times. The gene calls are TRBV11-1 and TRBJ2-3; no definite D call. The V gene lost 4 bases and the J gene lost 0 bases, with 11 bases spanning the gap. Germline V lookup: CDR1 SGHAT, CDR2 FQDESV (reference sequence). The CDR3 contains 15 residues. The CDR3 nucleotides read TGTGCCAGCAGCTCCCCCTCTTCTAGCACAGATACGCAGTATTTT. It translates to CASSSPSSSTDTQYF.

This clonotype showed up many times. The J gene is TRBJ2-7, the V gene TRBV11-2; no firm D call. Germline V gene data show CDR1 as SGHAT and CDR2 as FQNNGV. Trimming left V 1 base short and J 3 bases short, with 10 bases between. The CDR3 totals 14 residues. This CDR3 is CASSLVRGNYEQYF. The CDR3 DNA sequence: TGTGCCAGCAGCTTAGTTCGCGGTAACTACGAGCAGTACTTC.

This clonotype was detected many times. The rearrangement joins TRBV5-1 to TRBJ2-7; 7 bases agree with TRBD1. This CDR3 is 15 amino acids long. CDR1 is SGHRS and CDR2 is YFSETQ in the germline V gene. J was trimmed by 4 bases and V by 4 bases; bases with no gene match: 11. CDR3 DNA: TGCGCCAGCAGCCCCGGACAGGTCGAAGGTTACGAGCAGTACTTC. Residues: CASSPGQVEGYEQYF.

This clonotype was seen repeatedly, ten times or more. The V gene is TRBV4-2, the J gene TRBJ2-3, with 11 bases fitting TRBD2. CDR1 and CDR2 from the germline V gene are LGHNA and YNFKEQ. V gave up 0 bases and J gave up 6 bases; unmatched junction bases: 8. This CDR3 contains 17 residues. The CDR3 sequence: CASSQDRTSGSSDTQYF. In DNA form, the CDR3 reads TGTGCCAGCAGCCAAGATCGGACTAGCGGGTCCTCGGATACGCAGTATTTT.

J is TRBJ2-2 and V is TRBV23-1; D gene uncertain. TRBV23-1 is flagged as an ORF with uncertain function. This CDR3 spans 15 amino acids. Trimming took 3 bases from V and 6 from J, leaving 14 bases between them. The DNA of the CDR3 is TGCGCCAGCAGTCATGCCGGTACTGATGCCGGGGAGCTGTTTTTT. The encoded protein is CASSHAGTDAGELFF.

This clonotype was detected many times. This chain connects TRBV27 to TRBJ2-7, with a possible D match to TRBD1 (5 bases). The CDR3 totals 13 residues. The ends were cut back, 2 bases at V and 7 bases at J, with 12 bases in the middle. Germline CDR1 is MNHEY and CDR2 is SMNVEV (reference sequence). The CDR3 protein is CASSLNRQQEQYF. As DNA, the CDR3 is TGTGCCAGCAGTTTAAACAGACAGCAAGAGCAGTACTTC.

This clonotype was counted at least ten times. V gene TRBV29-1 combines with J gene TRBJ1-1; D possibly corresponds to TRBD1 (5 bases). In germline, CDR1 is SQVTM, CDR2 ANQGSEA. This CDR3 spans 12 amino acids. V dropped 3 bases and J dropped 7 bases, with 12 bases sitting between them. CDR3 amino acids: CSVEVLGGEAFF. The CDR3, as DNA: TGCAGCGTTGAGGTGTTGGGGGGTGAAGCTTTCTTT.

This clonotype was seen repeatedly, ten times or more. The V gene is TRBV5-1, the J gene TRBJ1-3; D is undetermined. Germline V gene data show CDR1 as SGHRS and CDR2 as YFSETQ. Trimming stripped 0 bases from V and 0 bases from J, with 4 bases between. The CDR3 totals 14 residues. The DNA for the CDR3 is TGCGCCAGCAGCTTGGACAGCTCTGGAAACACCATATATTTT. Residues: CASSLDSSGNTIYF.

The J gene is TRBJ2-5, the V gene TRBV30; D possibly corresponds to TRBD2 (5 bases). Trimming removed 2 bases from V and 5 bases from J, with 9 bases in between. CDR3 size: 12 residues. Per the germline V gene, CDR1 is GTSNPN and CDR2 is SVGIG (reference sequence). This chain's CDR3 is CAWSPTGETQYF. The DNA of the CDR3 is TGTGCCTGGAGTCCTACGGGGGAGACCCAGTACTTC.

This clonotype was recorded at least ten times. V gene TRBV7-3 combines with J gene TRBJ2-3; TRBD1 aligns across 10 bases. Germline loops: CDR1 SGHTA, CDR2 FQGTGA. The CDR3 spans 14 residues. With 5 bases clipped from V and 3 bases from J, the junction kept 2 bases outside the gene matches. CDR3: CASSDRGPTDTQYF. CDR3 DNA: TGTGCCAGCAGCGACAGGGGGCCGACAGATACGCAGTATTTT.

In this sample, this clonotype turned up many times. This sequence joins TRBV5-1 and TRBJ2-5; D may be TRBD1 (6 bases). Trimming removed 4 bases from V and 5 bases from J, with 21 bases in between. The CDR3 contains 16 residues. CDR1 is SGHRS, CDR2 YFSETQ, per germline. The CDR3 loop reads CASSLAGQGFGETQYF. CDR3 nucleotides: TGCGCCAGCAGCCTGGCTGGGCAGGGGTTTGGGGAGACCCAGTACTTC.

The table lists this clonotype with many counts. The chain joins TRBV20-1 to TRBJ2-4; D not resolved. The CDR3 consists of 15 residues. The germline V and J ends were trimmed by 1 base and 0 bases, with 10 bases remaining between them. Germline V gene data show CDR1 as DFQATT and CDR2 as SNEGSKA (reference sequence). This CDR3 reads CSARVASLAKNIQYF. In DNA form, the CDR3 reads TGCAGTGCTAGAGTGGCCAGCCTAGCCAAAAACATTCAGTACTTC.

The sample holds many counts of this clonotype. The V call is TRBV28, the J call TRBJ2-2; possibly TRBD1 or TRBD2 for D (5 bases each). The germline V gene has CDR1 MDHEN and CDR2 SYDVKM. CDR3 size: 15 residues. In nucleotides, the CDR3 is TGTCCCCGCAGTTTCCGGGGCCCGGGCGCCGGGGAGCTGTTTTTT. Its protein product is CPRSFRGPGAGELFF.

V is TRBV7-8 and J is TRBJ1-2; D remains unclear. The CDR3 totals 15 residues. The ends were cut back, 1 base at V and 3 bases at J, with 12 bases in the middle. From germline, CDR1 is SGHVS and CDR2 FQNEAQ. The CDR3 loop reads CASSLEADDHYGYTF. Here the CDR3 DNA reads TGTGCCAGCAGCTTAGAGGCAGACGATCACTATGGCTACACCTTC.

This clonotype was picked up many times. The chain links TRBV5-1 to TRBJ2-3; the D is unclear. Germline V gene data show CDR1 as SGHRS and CDR2 as YFSETQ. The CDR3 has 16 residues. Trimming shortened V by 1 base and J by 2 bases, and 14 bases separated the two germline ends. The CDR3 loop is CASSLSSGVATDTQYF. CDR3 DNA sequence: TGCGCCAGCAGCTTGTCTTCGGGCGTGGCCACAGATACGCAGTATTTT.

This clonotype was observed at least ten times. The chain carries TRBV5-1 and TRBJ1-1; 8 bases agree with TRBD1. Trimming removed 7 bases from V and 6 bases from J; junction bases left unmatched: 8. Germline V gene sequence: CDR1 SGHRS, CDR2 YFSETQ. The CDR3 sequence is 13 residues long. The CDR3 DNA reads as TGCGCCAGCTCTCAGGGGGCTTTCTCTGAAGCTTTCTTT. This gives the protein CASSQGAFSEAFF.

The sample holds many counts of this clonotype. At one end, the junction sequence differs from germline, possibly due to a read error. The gene calls are TRBV7-9 and TRBJ1-1, with D perhaps matching TRBD1 (5 bases). CDR3 length equals 12 residues. The V gene's germline CDR1 is SEHNR and CDR2 FQNEAQ (reference sequence). CDR3 protein: CASSSGNPEAFF. CDR3 nucleotides: TGTGCCAGCAGCTCAGGGAACCCTGAAGCTTTCTTT.